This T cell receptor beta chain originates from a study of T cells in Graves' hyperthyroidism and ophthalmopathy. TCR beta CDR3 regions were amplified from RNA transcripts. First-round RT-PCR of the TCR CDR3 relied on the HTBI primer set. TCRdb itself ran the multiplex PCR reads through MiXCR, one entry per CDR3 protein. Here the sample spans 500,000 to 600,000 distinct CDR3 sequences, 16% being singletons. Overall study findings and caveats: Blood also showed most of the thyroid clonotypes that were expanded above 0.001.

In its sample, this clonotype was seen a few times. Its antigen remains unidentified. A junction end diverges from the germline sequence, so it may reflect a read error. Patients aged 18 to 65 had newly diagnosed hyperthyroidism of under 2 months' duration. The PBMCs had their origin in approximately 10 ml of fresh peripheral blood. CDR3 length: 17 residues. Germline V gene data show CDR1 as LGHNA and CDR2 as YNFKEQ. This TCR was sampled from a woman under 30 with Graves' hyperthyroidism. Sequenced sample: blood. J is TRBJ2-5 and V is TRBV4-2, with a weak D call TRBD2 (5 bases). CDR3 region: CASSQERLAPAQETQYF. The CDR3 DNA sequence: TGTGCCAGCAGCCAAGAGAGGCTAGCCCCCGCCCAAGAGACCCAGTATTTC.